This T cell receptor beta chain was documented in a study of blood T cell repertoires in COVID-19. Whole-study context: From the United States, Italy and Spain came samples of acute and convalescent COVID-19. T cells, B-cell-depleted T cells, or PBMCs provided the cDNA or gDNA that served as material.

Germline V gene sequence: CDR1 LGHDT, CDR2 YNNKEL (reference sequence). With 5 bases removed from V and 3 bases from J, the gap between germline ends came to 2 bases. The CDR3 runs to 11 residues. Seattle patients were enrolled during active infection and followed longitudinally. The data were produced by immunoSEQ multiplex PCR, yet TCRdb's version contains in-frame clones alone and is incomplete. The sample has some 220,000 clones; approximately 85% are singletons. This clone was counted only a few times. The sample taken for sequencing was peripheral blood. This clonotype originated in a woman between 65 and 79 years old with COVID-19, enrolled during active disease. The rearrangement links TRBV3-1 (or the pseudogene TRBV3-2) to TRBJ2-1, with D unresolved. CDR3 bases: TGTGCCAGCAGCTACTACAATGAGCAGTTCTTC. It is translated as CASSYYNEQFF.